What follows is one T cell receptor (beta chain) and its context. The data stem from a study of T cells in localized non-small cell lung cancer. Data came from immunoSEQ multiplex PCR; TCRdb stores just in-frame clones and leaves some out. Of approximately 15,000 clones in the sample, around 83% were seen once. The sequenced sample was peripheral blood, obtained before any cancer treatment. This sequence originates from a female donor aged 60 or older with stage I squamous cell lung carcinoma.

Here the CDR3 DNA reads TGTGCCAGCAGCTCAGGGATCCGACAGCCCCAGCATTTT. Translated: CASSSGIRQPQHF. The rearrangement uses TRBV5-4 and TRBJ1-5; possible D gene TRBD1, 5 bases. The CDR3 runs 13 residues. The germline gives CDR1 SGHNT, CDR2 YYREEE (reference sequence). Trimming cost V 3 bases and J 7 bases, with 11 bases left between them.